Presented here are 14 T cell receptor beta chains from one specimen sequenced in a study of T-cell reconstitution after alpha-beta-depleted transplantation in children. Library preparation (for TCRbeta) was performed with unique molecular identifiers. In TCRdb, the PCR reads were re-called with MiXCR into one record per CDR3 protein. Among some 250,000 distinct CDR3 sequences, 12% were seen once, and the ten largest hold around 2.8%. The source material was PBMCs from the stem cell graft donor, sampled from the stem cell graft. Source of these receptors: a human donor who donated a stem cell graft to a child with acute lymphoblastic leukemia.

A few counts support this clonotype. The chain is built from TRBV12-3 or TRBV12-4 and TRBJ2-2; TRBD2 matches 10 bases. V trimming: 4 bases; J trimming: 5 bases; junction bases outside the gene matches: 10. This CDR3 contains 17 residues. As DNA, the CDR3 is TGTGCCAGCAGTTGGGTCAGCGGGGGGGCCCGTACCGGGGAGCTGTTTTTT. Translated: CASSWVSGGARTGELFF.

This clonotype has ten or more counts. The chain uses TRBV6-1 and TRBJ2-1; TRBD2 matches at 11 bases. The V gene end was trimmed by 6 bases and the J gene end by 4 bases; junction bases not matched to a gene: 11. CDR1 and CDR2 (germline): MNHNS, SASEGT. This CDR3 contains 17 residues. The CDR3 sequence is CASREGLAERSYNEQFF. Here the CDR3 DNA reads TGTGCCAGCAGGGAGGGACTAGCGGAAAGATCTTACAATGAGCAGTTCTTC.

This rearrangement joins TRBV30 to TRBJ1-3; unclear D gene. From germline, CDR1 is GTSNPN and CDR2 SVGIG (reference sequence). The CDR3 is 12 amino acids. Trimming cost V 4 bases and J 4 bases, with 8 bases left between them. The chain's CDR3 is CAWKADGNTIYF. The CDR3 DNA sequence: TGTGCCTGGAAAGCAGACGGAAACACCATATATTTT. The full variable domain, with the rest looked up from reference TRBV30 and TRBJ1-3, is SQTIHQWPATLVQPVGSPLSLECTVEGTSNPNLYWYRQAAGRGLQLLFYSVGIGQISSEVPQNLSASRPQDRQFILSSKKLLLSDSGFYLCAWKADGNTIYFGEGSWLTVV.

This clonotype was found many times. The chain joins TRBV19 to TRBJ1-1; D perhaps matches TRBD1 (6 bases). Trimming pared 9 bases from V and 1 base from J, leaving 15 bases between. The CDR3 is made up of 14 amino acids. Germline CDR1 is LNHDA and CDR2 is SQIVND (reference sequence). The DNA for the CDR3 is TGTGCCAGCTTGAACGGACAGCCGAACACTGAAGCTTTCTTT. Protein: CASLNGQPNTEAFF.

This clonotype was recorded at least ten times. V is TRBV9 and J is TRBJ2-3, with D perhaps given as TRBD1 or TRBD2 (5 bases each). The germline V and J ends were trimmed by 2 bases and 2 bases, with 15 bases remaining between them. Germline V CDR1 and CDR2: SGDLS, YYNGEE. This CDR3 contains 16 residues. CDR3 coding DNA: TGTGCCAGCAGCGTCGAGGGGTTTTTGGACACAGATACGCAGTATTTT. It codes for CASSVEGFLDTDTQYF.

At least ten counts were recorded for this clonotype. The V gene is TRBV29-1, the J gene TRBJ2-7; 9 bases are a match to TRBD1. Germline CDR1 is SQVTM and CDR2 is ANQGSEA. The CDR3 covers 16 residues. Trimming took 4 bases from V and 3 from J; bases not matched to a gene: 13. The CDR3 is CSVALYVGTGFYEQYF. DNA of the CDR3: TGCAGCGTTGCCTTGTATGTAGGGACAGGGTTCTACGAGCAGTACTTC.

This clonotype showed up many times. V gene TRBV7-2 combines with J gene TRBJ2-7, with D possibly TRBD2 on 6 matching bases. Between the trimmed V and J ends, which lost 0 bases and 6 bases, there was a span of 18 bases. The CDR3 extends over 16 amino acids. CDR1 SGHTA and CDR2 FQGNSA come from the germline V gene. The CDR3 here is CASSLAPKPGGAEQYF. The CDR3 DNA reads TGTGCCAGCAGCTTAGCCCCCAAGCCTGGCGGGGCCGAGCAGTACTTC.

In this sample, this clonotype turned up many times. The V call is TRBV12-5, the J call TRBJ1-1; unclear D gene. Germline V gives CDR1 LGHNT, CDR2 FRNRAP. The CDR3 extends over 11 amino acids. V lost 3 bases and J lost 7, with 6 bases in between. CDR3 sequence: CASGFGSEAFF. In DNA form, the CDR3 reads TGTGCTAGTGGTTTCGGGAGTGAAGCTTTCTTT.

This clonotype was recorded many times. The CDR3 DNA is TGCGCCAGCAGCCTGACCGGGACAGACCTCTACGAGCAGTACTTC. Its protein is CASSLTGTDLYEQYF. The chain has TRBV5-1 and TRBJ2-7; 7 bases agree with TRBD1. Germline CDR1 is SGHRS and CDR2 is YFSETQ. This CDR3 is 15 amino acids long. The junction had 10 bases not matched to a gene; V was cut back by 4 bases and J by 3 bases.

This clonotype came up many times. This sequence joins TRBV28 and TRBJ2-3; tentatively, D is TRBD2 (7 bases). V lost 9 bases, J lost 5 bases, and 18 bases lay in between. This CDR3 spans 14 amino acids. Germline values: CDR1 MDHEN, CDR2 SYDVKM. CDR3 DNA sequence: TGTGCCAGTCAGACCGCGGGGGCCGGAGATACGCAGTATTTT. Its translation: CASQTAGAGDTQYF.

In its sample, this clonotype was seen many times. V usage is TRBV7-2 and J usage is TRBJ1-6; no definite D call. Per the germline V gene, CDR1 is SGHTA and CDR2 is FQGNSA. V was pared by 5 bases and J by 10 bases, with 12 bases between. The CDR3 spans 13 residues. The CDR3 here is CASSRGDRSPLHF. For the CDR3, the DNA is TGTGCCAGCAGCCGTGGGGATAGATCACCCCTCCACTTT.

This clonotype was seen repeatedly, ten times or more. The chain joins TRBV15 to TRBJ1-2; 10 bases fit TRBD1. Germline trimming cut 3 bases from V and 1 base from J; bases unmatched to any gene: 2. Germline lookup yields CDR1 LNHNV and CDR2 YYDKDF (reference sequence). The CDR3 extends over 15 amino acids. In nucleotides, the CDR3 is TGTGCCACCAGCAGTTGGACAGGGGGTAACTATGGCTACACCTTC. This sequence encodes CATSSWTGGNYGYTF.

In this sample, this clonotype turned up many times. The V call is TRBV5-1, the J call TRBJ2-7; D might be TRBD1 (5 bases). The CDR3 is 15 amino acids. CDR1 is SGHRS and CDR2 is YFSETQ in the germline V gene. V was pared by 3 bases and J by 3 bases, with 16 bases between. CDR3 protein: CASSSSGLGVYEQYF. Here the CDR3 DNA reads TGCGCCAGCAGCTCGTCCGGTCTAGGGGTCTACGAGCAGTACTTC.

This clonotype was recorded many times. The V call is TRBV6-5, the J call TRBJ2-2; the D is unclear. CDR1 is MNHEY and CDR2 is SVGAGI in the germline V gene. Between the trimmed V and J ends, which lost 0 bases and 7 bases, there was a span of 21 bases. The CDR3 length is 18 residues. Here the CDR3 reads CASSYSNAGRRGIGELFF. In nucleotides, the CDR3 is TGTGCCAGCAGTTACTCGAATGCAGGACGGAGAGGTATCGGGGAGCTGTTTTTT.